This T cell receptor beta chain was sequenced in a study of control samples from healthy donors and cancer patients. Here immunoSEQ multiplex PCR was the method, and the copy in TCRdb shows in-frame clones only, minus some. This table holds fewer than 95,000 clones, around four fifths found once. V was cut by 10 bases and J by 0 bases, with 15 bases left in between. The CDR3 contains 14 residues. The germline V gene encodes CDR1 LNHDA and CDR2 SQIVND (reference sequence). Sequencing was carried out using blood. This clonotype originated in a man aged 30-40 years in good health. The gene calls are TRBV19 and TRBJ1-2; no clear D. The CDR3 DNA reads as TGTGCCAATATAAGGGTTTATACTAACTATGGCTACACCTTC. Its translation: CANIRVYTNYGYTF.